The entry below describes one T cell receptor (beta chain). Recipient blood drawn about 28 days pretransplant and days 30, 100, 180 after. Sequencing used immunoSEQ multiplex PCR; TCRdb keeps in-frame clones, though not all of them. The table includes approximately 5,400 clones, roughly 74% detected once. This sample is drawn from a study of T cell clonotyping in hematopoietic cell transplantation. The clonotype originates from a male patient aged 60-69 years who had an allogeneic stem cell transplant from an unrelated donor, so the T cells may come from the graft donor. Some clones in this sample may be carry-over from other donors' samples. The material was peripheral blood mononuclear cells, obtained 30 days after allogeneic stem cell transplant.

The CDR3 reads CASDRGAYNEQFF. In DNA, the CDR3 is TGTGCCTCCGACAGGGGAGCCTACAATGAGCAGTTCTTC. The chain links TRBV30 to TRBJ2-1; 8 bases map to TRBD1. Germline values: CDR1 GTSNPN, CDR2 SVGIG (reference sequence). The CDR3 runs 13 residues. Trimming took 7 bases from V and 2 from J; bases not matched to a gene: 4.